The subject of this entry is one TCR beta chain. What it recognizes is unknown. The CDR3 loop spans 14 amino acids. The V end lost 5 bases, the J end lost 8 bases, and 17 bases lay between the germline ends. Germline V gene sequence: CDR1 LNHDA, CDR2 SQIVND (reference sequence). The data were obtained in a study of T cell responses to AZD1222 COVID-19 vaccine. Overall study results and limits: Across spike, vaccine-associated CD4 TCRs were found, dominant at 160-218 and 743-854. Spike-specific TCR breadth and depth both grew after two AZD1222 doses.

Using immunoSEQ multiplex PCR, the repertoire was profiled, and TCRdb retains in-frame clones only, with some absent. The sample contains about 120,000 clones, under 95% of which appear only once. The input for sequencing was peripheral blood, taken on day 0 of AZD1222 vaccination. The J gene is TRBJ2-3, the V gene TRBV19, with D perhaps matching TRBD1 or TRBD2 (5 bases each). This sequence originates from an adult in good health. In nucleotides, the CDR3 is TGTGCCAGTAGTGTACGGGTGGGGGTCCCTACGCAGTATTTT. Its protein product is CASSVRVGVPTQYF.